These 18 T cell receptor beta chains were all obtained from the same sample, sequenced in a study of OX40 agonist ivuxolimab in advanced cancers. The table came from immunoSEQ multiplex PCR; TCRdb's copy has only in-frame clones and leaves some out. The data hold about 110,000 clones, with 85% to 95% observed a single time. The source was CD4+ or CD8+ T cells sorted from blood, collected in a trial of the OX40 agonist ivuxolimab. The origin of the receptors is an adult with an advanced solid tumor such as melanoma, head and neck, liver or kidney cancer.

This chain uses TRBV19 with TRBJ1-5, with 9 bases that match TRBD1. V lost 4 bases and J lost 1; bases outside the gene matches: 2. The length of the CDR3 is 15 residues. Germline loops: CDR1 LNHDA, CDR2 SQIVND (reference sequence). The CDR3 DNA reads TGTGCCAGTAGTAAGGACAGGGGAAGCAATCAGCCCCAGCATTTT. Its protein is CASSKDRGSNQPQHF.

The table lists this clone with a count of one. The chain has TRBV19 and TRBJ1-5, with TRBD1 matching 9 bases. The CDR3 sequence is 15 residues long. The germline V gene encodes CDR1 LNHDA and CDR2 SQIVND (reference sequence). Unmatched junction bases numbered 5, after V lost 4 bases and J lost 4 bases. The CDR3 loop is CASSSPQGANQPQHF. The CDR3 nucleotides read TGTGCCAGTAGTAGCCCACAGGGGGCGAATCAGCCCCAGCATTTT.

This clone was observed a single time. The V gene is TRBV29-1, the J gene TRBJ2-4; TRBD2 is a possible D gene (6 bases). This CDR3 is 12 amino acids long. Between the trimmed V and J ends, which lost 5 bases and 8 bases, there was a span of 13 bases. CDR1 is SQVTM and CDR2 is ANQGSEA in the germline V gene. CDR3 sequence: CSVWDPGDIQYF. The DNA for the CDR3 is TGCAGCGTTTGGGATCCGGGGGACATTCAGTACTTC.

The chain joins TRBV19 to TRBJ2-2; 7 positions match TRBD2. The trim removed 7 bases at V and 1 base at J, leaving 6 bases unmatched. The germline V gene has CDR1 LNHDA and CDR2 SQIVND (reference sequence). The CDR3 consists of 15 residues. The CDR3 sequence is CASNDPGGNTGELFF. The CDR3 bases are TGTGCCAGTAACGACCCGGGGGGGAACACCGGGGAGCTGTTTTTT.

The V and J genes are TRBV18 and TRBJ1-3; the D gene is possibly TRBD1 (6 bases). CDR3 length: 16 amino acids. V was shortened by 2 bases and J by 2 bases, with 13 bases between the two germline ends. Germline CDR1 KGHSH, CDR2 LQKENI. CDR3 in DNA: TGTGCCAGCTCACCATCACTCAGGGGCACTGGAAACACCATATATTTT. As protein: CASSPSLRGTGNTIYF.

The CDR3 here is CASSVQPGGHNEQFF. CDR3 nucleotides: TGTGCCAGCAGCGTACAACCGGGGGGGCACAATGAGCAGTTCTTC. This chain joins TRBV9 and TRBJ2-1; TRBD2 agrees at 8 bases. The CDR3 totals 15 residues. The J segment lost 5 bases and the V segment lost 1 base, leaving 5 bases of the junction unmatched. Looked up from germline, CDR1 is SGDLS and CDR2 is YYNGEE.

The genes are TRBV7-2 and TRBJ1-3; a weak D match, TRBD1 (5 bases). V was shortened by 5 bases and J by 14 bases, with 16 bases between the two germline ends. In germline, CDR1 is SGHTA, CDR2 FQGNSA. The CDR3 length is 12 residues. The CDR3 spells CASSQKPGPLYF. The CDR3 nucleotides are TGTGCCAGCAGCCAAAAACCGGGGCCATTATATTTT.

CDR3 in DNA: TGTGCCAGCACCCCCAGGCAGGGGGTATCTGAAGCTTTCTTT. It specifies CASTPRQGVSEAFF. The V gene is TRBV11-2, the J gene TRBJ1-1; 7 positions match TRBD1. V lost 7 bases, J lost 6 bases, and 11 bases stayed unmatched. CDR3 length equals 14 residues. Looked up from germline, CDR1 is SGHAT and CDR2 is FQNNGV.

This chain uses TRBV18 with TRBJ1-3; 8 positions match TRBD1. The CDR3 length is 15 residues. Per germline, CDR1 KGHSH and CDR2 LQKENI. The ends lost 6 bases at V and 4 bases at J; junction bases unmatched: 8. Here the CDR3 DNA reads TGTGCCAGCTCCCCTTATGACAGGGGAGGAAACACCATATATTTT. Amino acid sequence: CASSPYDRGGNTIYF.

The chain uses TRBV30 and TRBJ1-2, with 10 bases fitting TRBD1. The germline gives CDR1 GTSNPN, CDR2 SVGIG (reference sequence). J was trimmed by 1 base and V by 7 bases; bases with no gene match: 6. The CDR3 has 14 amino acids. CDR3 DNA: TGTGCCTCCCGGGACAGGGGCAATAACTATGGCTACACCTTC. Its translation: CASRDRGNNYGYTF.

The chain has TRBV7-3 and TRBJ1-1, with unresolved D. Germline CDR1 SGHTA, CDR2 FQGTGA. This CDR3 has 13 amino acids. Trimming removed 3 bases at V and 3 bases at J, with 8 bases between. The CDR3 DNA follows: TGTGCCAGCAGCTTCCTCGAGGACACTGAAGCTTTCTTT. It translates to CASSFLEDTEAFF.

This clone has a handful of counts. The rearrangement links TRBV11-3 to TRBJ2-1; 8 nucleotides line up with TRBD2. This CDR3 is 15 amino acids long. The V and J ends lost 4 bases and 0 bases, in that order; junction bases with no gene match: 2. The germline V gene encodes CDR1 SGHNT and CDR2 YENEEA. This chain's CDR3 is CASSSGGASYNEQFF. CDR3 bases: TGTGCCAGCAGCTCGGGGGGGGCCTCCTACAATGAGCAGTTCTTC.

The chain uses TRBV18 and TRBJ1-2, with TRBD1 identical over 7 bases. This CDR3 spans 15 amino acids. The V gene end was trimmed by 2 bases and the J gene end by 3 bases; junction bases not matched to a gene: 6. Germline loops: CDR1 KGHSH, CDR2 LQKENI. The CDR3 spells CASSPIHRGDYGYTF. CDR3 coding DNA: TGTGCCAGCTCACCAATCCACAGGGGCGACTATGGCTACACCTTC.

This chain connects TRBV9 to TRBJ1-2, with D tentatively TRBD1 (6 bases). V lost 6 bases and J lost 3, with 18 bases in between. The germline CDR1 and CDR2 sequences are SGDLS and YYNGEE. This CDR3 comprises 15 residues. CDR3 loop: CASNPGQTPYYGYTF. The CDR3 coding sequence is TGTGCCAGCAATCCGGGACAAACCCCTTACTATGGCTACACCTTC.

The rearrangement links TRBV7-9 to TRBJ1-1, with TRBD1 matching over 7 bases. V was pared by 6 bases and J by 10 bases, with 5 bases of the junction left unmatched. The CDR3 sequence is 11 residues long. Germline V gene data show CDR1 as SEHNR and CDR2 as FQNEAQ (reference sequence). CDR3 sequence (DNA): TGTGCCAGCAGTGACAGGGAGGTAGCTTTCTTT. Protein product: CASSDREVAFF.

The CDR3 nucleotides read TGTGCCAGTACCACCCGACAGGGGGCTGAGACCCAGTACTTC. It specifies CASTTRQGAETQYF. The chain uses TRBV19 and TRBJ2-5; 10 nucleotides agree with TRBD1. The CDR3 runs 14 residues. V shed 7 bases, J shed 5 bases, and the junction held 7 bases outside the gene matches. In germline, CDR1 is LNHDA, CDR2 SQIVND (reference sequence).

The J gene is TRBJ1-4, the V gene TRBV20-1; D might be TRBD1 (6 bases). CDR3 length equals 11 residues. V was clipped by 1 base and J by 17 bases, with 14 bases between them. CDR1 is DFQATT and CDR2 is SNEGSKA in the germline V gene (reference sequence). The CDR3 spells CSARGGGSSFF. CDR3 sequence (DNA): TGCAGTGCTAGAGGAGGGGGGTCCAGTTTTTTT.

This chain uses TRBV6-1 with TRBJ2-5, with D unclear. V was pared by 4 bases and J by 0 bases, with 9 bases between. The CDR3 is made up of 14 amino acids. The germline gives CDR1 MNHNS, CDR2 SASEGT. The CDR3 sequence: CASSVGSNQETQYF. CDR3 bases: TGTGCCAGCAGTGTAGGAAGTAACCAAGAGACCCAGTACTTC.